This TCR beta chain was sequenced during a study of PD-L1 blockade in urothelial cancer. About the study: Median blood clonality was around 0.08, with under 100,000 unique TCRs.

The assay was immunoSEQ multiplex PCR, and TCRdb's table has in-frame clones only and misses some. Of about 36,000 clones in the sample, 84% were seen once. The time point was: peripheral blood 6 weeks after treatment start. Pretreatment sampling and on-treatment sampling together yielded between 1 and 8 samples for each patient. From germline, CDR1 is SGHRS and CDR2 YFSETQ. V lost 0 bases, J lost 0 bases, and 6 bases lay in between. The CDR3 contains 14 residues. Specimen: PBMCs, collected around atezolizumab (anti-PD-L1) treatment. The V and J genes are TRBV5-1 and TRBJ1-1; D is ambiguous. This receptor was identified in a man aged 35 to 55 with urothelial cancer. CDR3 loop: CASSLEAMNTEAFF. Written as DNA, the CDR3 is TGCGCCAGCAGCTTGGAAGCCATGAACACTGAAGCTTTCTTT.